The clone carrying this T cell receptor beta chain showed up just a few times. Its target is unknown. The CDR3 has 15 residues. Trimming removed 1 base from V and 2 bases from J; junction bases left unmatched: 2. Germline lookup yields CDR1 SQVTM and CDR2 ANQGSEA. For the library, individual cDNA molecules each received unique molecular identifiers. TCRdb re-analysed the RACE reads in MiXCR, keeping a single row per CDR3 protein. The data hold roughly 100,000 distinct CDR3 sequences, with under 40% observed a single time. The sample comes from a study of human T cells and chemical hapten exposure. As for the study in general: Patients received weekly diphenylcyclopropenone doses to the scalp throughout the approximately 23-week study. Findings and caveats of the study: Sensitizing with DPC caused no change in TCRs above 1 in 1000 frequency.

Time point indicated: patch test 3, about 24 weeks after DPC sensitization. The treatment is: therapeutic diphenylcyclopropenone sensitization with weekly scalp DPC. The source is a man aged 40-50 years with alopecia areata. Some clones in this sample may be carry-over from other donors' samples. The rearrangement links TRBV29-1 to TRBJ2-1; 10 bases are shared with TRBD2. Sequencing was performed on whole blood, taken in connection with sensitization to the hapten diphenylcyclopropenone (DPC). The chain's CDR3 is CSVEVAGGAYNEQFF. The CDR3 nucleotides read TGCAGCGTTGAAGTAGCGGGAGGTGCCTACAATGAGCAGTTCTTC.